This TCR beta chain was captured in a study of T cells in Graves' hyperthyroidism and ophthalmopathy. Study observations and caveats: Also found in blood were most expanded thyroid clonotypes above 0.001. Classification by a 13 V-J model distinguished ophthalmopathy from stable hyperthyroidism. Before onset, by a median of approximately 5.9 months, the model predicted ophthalmopathy.

The V and J ends lost 5 bases and 0 bases, in that order; junction bases with no gene match: 12. Germline V gene lookup returns CDR1 MDHEN and CDR2 SYDVKM. This CDR3 contains 20 residues. Individuals with ophthalmopathy presented a Clinical Activity Score of at least 3, a NOSPECS grade of at least 4 and a duration under 3 months. In its sample, this clonotype was seen a few times. The antigen is unknown. Regions amplified from RNA transcripts were the TCR beta CDR3 regions. TCR CDR3 underwent first-round RT-PCR with the HTBI primer set. TCRdb redid the calling of the multiplex PCR reads with MiXCR, one entry per CDR3 protein. The data show 250,000 to 300,000 distinct CDR3 sequences, approximately 18% seen once.

The gene calls are TRBV28 and TRBJ2-1, with TRBD2 identical over 14 bases. The clonotype was recovered from a man in his fifties with Graves' ophthalmopathy. Sequencing was performed on blood. CDR3 nucleotide sequence: TGTGCCAGCAGTACTCCGGGACTAGCGGGAGCCCGGAGCTCCTACAATGAGCAGTTCTTC. Its translation is CASSTPGLAGARSSYNEQFF. Full variable domain (rest looked up from reference TRBV28 and TRBJ2-1): DVKVTQSSRYLVKRTGEKVFLECVQDMDHENMFWYRQDPGLGLRLIYFSYDVKMKEKGDIPEGYSVSREKKERFSLILESASTNQTSMYLCASSTPGLAGARSSYNEQFFGPGTRLTVL.